This T cell receptor beta chain was sequenced in a study of human T cells and chemical hapten exposure. TCRdb re-derived calls from the RACE reads in MiXCR, one entry per CDR3 protein. Of about 130,000 distinct CDR3 sequences in the sample, approximately 10% were seen once. Time point denoted: healthy volunteer bleed at 2 weeks. Unfractionated whole blood yielded total RNA. At least ten counts were recorded for this clonotype. Germline V lookup: CDR1 KGHSH, CDR2 LQKENI. This CDR3 is 19 amino acids long. The V segment lost 2 bases and the J segment 0 bases; nucleotides outside the gene matches: 10. The clonotype was recovered from a male donor in good health. Some clones in this sample may be carry-over from other donors' samples. The sequenced material came from whole blood. The genes are TRBV18 and TRBJ2-6; 7 nucleotides align to TRBD1. CDR3 sequence (DNA): TGTGCCAGCTCACCATACGGGACAGACCTGAGCTCTGGGGCCAACGTCCTGACTTTC. Protein product: CASSPYGTDLSSGANVLTF.